This entry lists 25 T cell receptor beta chains sequenced from one sample in a study of shared clonotypes between healthy human individuals. Generated by immunoSEQ multiplex PCR, the TCRdb table keeps only in-frame clones and is missing some. The profile shows a few million clones, approximately 93% of them singletons. Input material: naive CD4+ T cells from PBMCs. Subset meaning: CD45RA+ positively selected. Receptors originate from a man between 18 and 35 years old in good health. Some clones in this sample may be carry-over from other donors' samples.

V usage is TRBV10-3 and J usage is TRBJ1-6, with D perhaps matching TRBD1 (6 bases). V shed 5 bases and J shed 1 base, with 12 bases lying between them. Germline CDR1 ENHRY, CDR2 SYGVKD. The CDR3 loop spans 16 amino acids. The CDR3 nucleotides read TGTGCCATCAGTCCCAGGGGCAGGTCCTATAATTCACCCCTCCACTTT. Amino acid sequence: CAISPRGRSYNSPLHF.

Note on this clone: The sample carries other DNA sequences with the same CDR3. This chain links TRBV7-2 with TRBJ2-2; D may be TRBD1 (5 bases). Germline CDR1 SGHTA, CDR2 FQGNSA. The CDR3 contains 14 residues. V lost 1 base, J lost 6 bases, and 9 bases lay in between. CDR3 sequence (DNA): TGTGCCAGCAGCTTAGAGGCAGGGCCCGGGGAGCTGTTTTTT. It codes for CASSLEAGPGELFF.

V usage is TRBV28 and J usage is TRBJ2-3, with 7 bases that match TRBD2. V lost 6 bases to trimming and J lost 4 bases; unmatched junction nucleotides: 10. Germline V gives CDR1 MDHEN, CDR2 SYDVKM. This CDR3 is 15 amino acids long. This chain's CDR3 is CASSQRGAAPDTQYF. The DNA of the CDR3 is TGTGCCAGCAGCCAGCGGGGCGCCGCCCCAGATACGCAGTATTTT.

This clone was seen once. The chain combines TRBV18 with TRBJ2-3; 9 nucleotides match TRBD1. Germline CDR1 and CDR2: KGHSH and LQKENI. The junction had 6 bases not matched to a gene; V was cut back by 3 bases and J by 5 bases. CDR3 length: 15 residues. The CDR3 DNA reads as TGTGCCAGCTCACCGCAACAGGGGGCAGAAGATACGCAGTATTTT. Translated, it gives CASSPQQGAEDTQYF.

As regards this clone: Distinct nucleotide sequences in the sample also encode this CDR3. The chain recombines TRBV18 with TRBJ2-7, with D perhaps matching TRBD1 (6 bases). Per germline, CDR1 KGHSH and CDR2 LQKENI. V dropped 3 bases and J dropped 2 bases, with 11 bases sitting between them. This CDR3 spans 14 amino acids. CDR3: CASSPGRGTYEQYF. In DNA, the CDR3 is TGTGCCAGCTCACCTGGAAGGGGGACCTACGAGCAGTACTTC.

Comments on this clone: Additional DNA sequences in this sample encode the identical CDR3. The V call is TRBV5-1, the J call TRBJ2-3; D is uncertain. Trimming left V 0 bases short and J 0 bases short, with 8 bases between. There are 15 residues in the CDR3. Germline V lookup: CDR1 SGHRS, CDR2 YFSETQ. The chain's CDR3 is CASSLAASSTDTQYF. The CDR3 DNA reads TGCGCCAGCAGCTTGGCGGCTTCTAGCACAGATACGCAGTATTTT.

This clone has only a few counts. This chain links TRBV25-1 with TRBJ1-1, with a weak D call TRBD1 (6 bases). CDR3 length: 13 residues. V was trimmed by 5 bases and J by 7 bases, leaving 14 bases between them. Germline loops: CDR1 MGHDK, CDR2 SYGVNS. The CDR3 nucleotides read TGTGCCAGCAGTCTGGGGGCTAGGTTTGAAGCTTTCTTT. Protein: CASSLGARFEAFF. The complete variable domain, with remaining parts taken from reference TRBV25-1 and TRBJ1-1, reads EADIYQTPRYLVIGTGKKITLECSQTMGHDKMYWYQQDPGMELHLIHYSYGVNSTEKGDLSSESTVSRIRTEHFPLTLESARPSHTSQYLCASSLGARFEAFFGQGTRLTVV.

J is TRBJ2-7 and V is TRBV7-6; the D is unclear. The V and J ends lost 5 bases and 2 bases respectively, with 16 bases between them. Germline CDR1 and CDR2: SGHVS and FNYEAQ. There are 15 residues in the CDR3. This CDR3 is CASSPPRINTYEQYF. CDR3 coding DNA: TGTGCCAGCAGCCCCCCCAGGATTAATACCTACGAGCAGTACTTC.

Note on this clone: Other DNA sequences in this specimen translate into the identical CDR3. This chain links TRBV28 with TRBJ1-5, with D possibly matching TRBD1 (5 bases). The V gene's germline CDR1 is MDHEN and CDR2 SYDVKM. CDR3 length equals 13 residues. V lost 6 bases and J 2 bases, leaving 8 bases between the germline ends. The CDR3: CASRGTGNQPQHF. In nucleotides, the CDR3 is TGTGCCAGCAGAGGGACCGGCAATCAGCCCCAGCATTTT. Together with reference TRBV28 and TRBJ1-5, the CDR3 gives the full variable domain: DVKVTQSSRYLVKRTGEKVFLECVQDMDHENMFWYRQDPGLGLRLIYFSYDVKMKEKGDIPEGYSVSREKKERFSLILESASTNQTSMYLCASRGTGNQPQHFGDGTRLSIL.

The V call is TRBV29-1, the J call TRBJ1-2; no clear D. The germline V gene encodes CDR1 SQVTM and CDR2 ANQGSEA. Trimming stripped 7 bases from V and 2 bases from J, with 8 bases between. The CDR3 extends over 11 amino acids. The CDR3 protein is CSATLNYGYTF. CDR3 DNA sequence: TGCAGCGCCACATTAAACTATGGCTACACCTTC. Supplemented by reference TRBV29-1 and TRBJ1-2, the full variable domain reads SAVISQKPSRDICQRGTSLTIQCQVDSQVTMMFWYRQQPGQSLTLIATANQGSEATYESGFVIDKFPISRPNLTFSTLTVSNMSPEDSSIYLCSATLNYGYTFGSGTRLTVV.

The CDR3 loop reads CASKKGGEETQYF. CDR3 nucleotide sequence: TGTGCCTCGAAGAAGGGGGGCGAAGAGACCCAGTACTTC. The chain has TRBV11-3 and TRBJ2-5, with D tentatively TRBD1 or TRBD2 (6 bases each). Between the trimmed V and J ends, which lost 11 bases and 3 bases, there was a span of 16 bases. The CDR3 contains 13 residues. Germline CDR1 is SGHNT and CDR2 is YENEEA.

V usage is TRBV15 and J usage is TRBJ1-4, with 7 bases identical to TRBD1. This CDR3 is 15 amino acids long. Germline V gene sequence: CDR1 LNHNV, CDR2 YYDKDF (reference sequence). J lost 8 bases, V lost 2 bases, and 8 bases had no gene match. The CDR3 loop reads CATSRNTGVREKLFF. The CDR3 DNA follows: TGTGCCACCAGCAGAAATACAGGGGTTAGAGAAAAACTGTTTTTT.

The chain joins TRBV4-1 to TRBJ2-3; 11 bases are a match to TRBD2. This CDR3 contains 15 residues. Germline CDR1 reads MGHRA; CDR2 reads YSYEKL. Germline trimming cut 1 base from V and 6 bases from J; bases unmatched to any gene: 3. The CDR3 protein is CASSQATSGMDTQYF. Written as DNA, the CDR3 is TGCGCCAGCAGCCAAGCGACTAGCGGGATGGATACGCAGTATTTT.

As regards this clone: This CDR3 is also generated by other DNA sequences in the sample. The chain is built from TRBV7-2 and TRBJ2-7, with 9 positions matching TRBD1. Germline CDR1 is SGHTA and CDR2 is FQGNSA. The V segment lost 2 bases and the J segment 5 bases; nucleotides outside the gene matches: 4. This CDR3 is 14 amino acids long. CDR3 amino acids: CASSLFTGGDEQYF. In nucleotides, the CDR3 is TGTGCCAGCAGCTTATTTACAGGGGGCGACGAGCAGTACTTC.

CDR3 sequence (DNA): TGCAGCGTTGCTGTCCGGGGGGGACGGACTGAAGCTTTCTTT. Its protein is CSVAVRGGRTEAFF. The rearrangement links TRBV29-1 to TRBJ1-1, with D possibly matching TRBD1 (5 bases). CDR3 length: 14 residues. With 4 bases removed from V and 5 bases from J, the gap between germline ends came to 17 bases. The germline V gene encodes CDR1 SQVTM and CDR2 ANQGSEA.

This clone was picked up one time. This rearrangement joins TRBV7-2 to TRBJ2-1, with 11 bases fitting TRBD2. Germline lookup yields CDR1 SGHTA and CDR2 FQGNSA. The CDR3 consists of 14 residues. Unmatched junction bases numbered 6, after V lost 1 base and J lost 13 bases. CDR3 sequence: CASSLEGSGREQFF. The CDR3 DNA reads TGTGCCAGCAGCTTAGAGGGTAGCGGGAGGGAACAGTTCTTC.

The chain combines TRBV7-8 with TRBJ2-1; 13 positions match TRBD2. Germline CDR1 reads SGHVS; CDR2 reads FQNEAQ. Germline trimming cut 5 bases from V and 8 bases from J; bases unmatched to any gene: 6. CDR3 size: 15 residues. CDR3 nucleotides: TGTGCCAGCAGCCGGACTAGCGGGAGTTTGTATGAGCAGTTCTTC. It yields the protein CASSRTSGSLYEQFF.

The rearrangement joins TRBV6-1 to TRBJ1-2, with D uncertain. The length of the CDR3 is 14 residues. The V end was cut by 4 bases, the J end by 7 bases, with 16 bases between. Germline V lookup: CDR1 MNHNS, CDR2 SASEGT. Written as DNA, the CDR3 is TGTGCCAGCAGTGGAGGTAGTCTGGGTAGTGGCTACACCTTC. Protein: CASSGGSLGSGYTF.

This chain links TRBV6-7 with TRBJ2-1; weak D call: TRBD2 (5 bases). TRBV6-7 is known as an ORF, though its function is uncertain. The CDR3 is 15 residues long. Trimming left V 2 bases short and J 3 bases short, with 11 bases between. CDR3 protein: CASSYVASSYNEQFF. CDR3 nucleotides: TGTGCCAGCAGTTACGTGGCTAGCAGCTACAATGAGCAGTTCTTC.

The V call is TRBV6-1, the J call TRBJ1-2; D gene unclear. V was shortened by 3 bases and J by 6 bases, with 14 bases between the two germline ends. The CDR3 covers 14 residues. Per germline, CDR1 MNHNS and CDR2 SASEGT. The CDR3 DNA is TGTGCCAGCAGTGATGACCACCTGCGGAATGGCTACACCTTC. This sequence encodes CASSDDHLRNGYTF.

This clone was detected only once. The gene calls are TRBV28 and TRBJ1-5, with a possible D match to TRBD1 (5 bases). V was shortened by 3 bases and J by 4 bases, with 7 bases between the two germline ends. The germline gives CDR1 MDHEN, CDR2 SYDVKM. The CDR3 consists of 13 residues. The CDR3 nucleotides read TGTGCCAGCAGTTTGACAGATAATCAGCCCCAGCATTTT. Translation: CASSLTDNQPQHF.

This rearrangement joins TRBV30 to TRBJ2-1, with TRBD2 as a possible D gene (5 bases). Trimming removed 2 bases from V and 3 bases from J, with 14 bases in between. The CDR3 runs 15 residues. CDR1 and CDR2 from the germline V gene are GTSNPN and SVGIG (reference sequence). The CDR3: CAWSSRSGFYNEQFF. For the CDR3, the DNA is TGTGCCTGGAGTTCTCGTTCGGGGTTCTACAATGAGCAGTTCTTC.

V usage is TRBV5-1 and J usage is TRBJ2-3, with D perhaps TRBD1 (6 bases). This CDR3 region has 15 residues. CDR1 and CDR2 from the germline V gene are SGHRS and YFSETQ. Trimming took off 0 bases at V and 7 bases at J, with 15 bases between the two ends. In DNA, the CDR3 is TGCGCCAGCAGCTTGGCCGGGGACACCCCTCATACGCAGTATTTT. Protein product: CASSLAGDTPHTQYF.

Comment on this clone: Different DNA sequences within this sample yield the same CDR3. DNA for the CDR3: TGTGCCAGCAGTTATCAGGGTATGAACACTGAAGCTTTCTTT. This gives the protein CASSYQGMNTEAFF. The chain carries TRBV6-6 and TRBJ1-1; maybe TRBD1 (5 bases). This CDR3 contains 14 residues. Germline CDR1 and CDR2: MNHNY and SVGAGI (reference sequence). V dropped 3 bases and J dropped 0 bases, with 8 bases sitting between them.

The chain recombines TRBV6-1 with TRBJ2-2; D perhaps matches TRBD2 (5 bases). The V gene lost 3 bases and the J gene lost 8 bases, with 22 bases spanning the gap. From germline, CDR1 is MNHNS and CDR2 SASEGT. CDR3 length equals 17 residues. The CDR3 region has the DNA TGTGCCAGCAGTGAGATTCCTAGCCCGGTTCACAGAGGGGAGCTGTTTTTT. Translation: CASSEIPSPVHRGELFF.